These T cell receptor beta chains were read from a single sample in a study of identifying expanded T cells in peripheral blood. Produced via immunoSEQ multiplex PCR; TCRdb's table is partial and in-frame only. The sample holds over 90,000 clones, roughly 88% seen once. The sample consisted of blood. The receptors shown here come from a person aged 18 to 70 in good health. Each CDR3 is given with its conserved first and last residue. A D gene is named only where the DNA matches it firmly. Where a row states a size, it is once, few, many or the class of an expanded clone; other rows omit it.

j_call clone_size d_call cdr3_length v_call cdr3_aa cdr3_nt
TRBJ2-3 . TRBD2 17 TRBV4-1 CASSQQGAGGPSDTQYF TGCGCCAGCAGCCAACAAGGGGCGGGAGGGCCCTCCGATACGCAGTATTTT
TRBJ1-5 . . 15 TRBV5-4 CASSSGGGINQPQHF TGTGCCAGCAGCTCCGGGGGAGGAATCAATCAGCCCCAGCATTTT
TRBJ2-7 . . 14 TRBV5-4 CASSFRQGRYEQYF TGTGCCAGCAGCTTCAGGCAGGGACGGTACGAGCAGTACTTC
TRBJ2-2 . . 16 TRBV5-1 CASSLAEQGPLGELFF TGCGCCAGCAGCTTGGCCGAGCAGGGGCCTCTCGGGGAGCTGTTTTTT
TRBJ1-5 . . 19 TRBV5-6 CASSRTRDLAWLSNQPQHF TGTGCCAGCAGCAGAACCCGGGACCTAGCTTGGCTAAGCAATCAGCCCCAGCATTTT
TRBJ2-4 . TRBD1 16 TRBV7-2 CASSLVGTGGAYIQYF TGTGCCAGCAGCTTAGTCGGGACAGGGGGCGCGTACATTCAGTACTTC
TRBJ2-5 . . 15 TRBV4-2 CASSQDRGAAETQYF TGTGCCAGCAGCCAAGATCGGGGGGCCGCGGAGACCCAGTACTTC
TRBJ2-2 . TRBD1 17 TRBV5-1 CASSSLSGTVNTGELFF TGCGCCAGCAGCTCGCTATCCGGGACAGTGAACACCGGGGAGCTGTTTTTT
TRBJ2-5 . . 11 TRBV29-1 CSVGREETQYF TGCAGCGTTGGCAGGGAAGAGACCCAGTACTTC
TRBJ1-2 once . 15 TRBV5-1 CASRPGGGPDRGYTF TGCGCCAGCAGACCGGGAGGCGGCCCCGATAGAGGCTACACCTTC
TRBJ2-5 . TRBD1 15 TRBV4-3 CASSQEGQGKETQYF TGCGCCAGCAGCCAAGAGGGACAGGGGAAAGAGACCCAGTACTTC
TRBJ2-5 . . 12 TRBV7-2 CASSTYQETQYF TGTGCCAGCAGCACGTACCAAGAGACCCAGTACTTC
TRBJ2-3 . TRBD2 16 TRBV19 CASASGLAGLTDTQYF TGTGCCAGCGCAAGCGGACTAGCGGGGTTGACAGATACGCAGTATTTT
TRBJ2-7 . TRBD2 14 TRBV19 CASSIAAGVHEQYF TGTGCCAGTAGTATCGCCGCGGGAGTACACGAGCAGTACTTC
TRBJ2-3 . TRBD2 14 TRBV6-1 CASSGRGVTDTQYF TGTGCCAGCAGTGGGCGGGGGGTCACAGATACGCAGTATTTT
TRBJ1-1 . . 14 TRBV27 CASSLWGANTEAFF TGTGCCAGCAGTTTATGGGGGGCGAACACTGAAGCTTTCTTT
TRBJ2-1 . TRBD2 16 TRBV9 CASSVATSGRFGEQFF TGTGCCAGCAGCGTAGCAACCAGCGGGAGATTTGGTGAGCAGTTCTTC
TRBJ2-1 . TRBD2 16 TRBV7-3 CASSSGLAGRQQEQFF TGTGCCAGCAGCTCGGGACTAGCGGGGCGTCAACAGGAGCAGTTCTTC